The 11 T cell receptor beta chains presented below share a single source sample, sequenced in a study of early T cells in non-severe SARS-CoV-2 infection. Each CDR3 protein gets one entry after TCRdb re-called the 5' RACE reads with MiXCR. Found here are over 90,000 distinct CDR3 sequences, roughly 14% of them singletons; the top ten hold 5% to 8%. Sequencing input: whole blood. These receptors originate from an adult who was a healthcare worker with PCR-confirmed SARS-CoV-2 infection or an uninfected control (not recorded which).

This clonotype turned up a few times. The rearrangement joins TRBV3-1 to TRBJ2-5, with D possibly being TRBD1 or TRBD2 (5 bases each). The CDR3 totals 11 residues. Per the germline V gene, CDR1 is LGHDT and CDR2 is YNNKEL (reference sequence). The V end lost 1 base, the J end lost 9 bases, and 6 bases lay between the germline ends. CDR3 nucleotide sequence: TGTGCCAGCAGCCAAGTGGGGGCCCAGTACTTC. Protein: CASSQVGAQYF.

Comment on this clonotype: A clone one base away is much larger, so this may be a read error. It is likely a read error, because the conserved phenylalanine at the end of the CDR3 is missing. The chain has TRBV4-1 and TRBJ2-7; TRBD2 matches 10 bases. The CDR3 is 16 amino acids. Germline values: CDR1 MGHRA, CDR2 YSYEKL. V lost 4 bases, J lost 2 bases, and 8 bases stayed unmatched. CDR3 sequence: CASSLTGTSVAYEQYS. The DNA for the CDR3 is TGCGCCAGCAGCCTAACCGGGACTAGCGTGGCCTACGAGCAGTACTCC.

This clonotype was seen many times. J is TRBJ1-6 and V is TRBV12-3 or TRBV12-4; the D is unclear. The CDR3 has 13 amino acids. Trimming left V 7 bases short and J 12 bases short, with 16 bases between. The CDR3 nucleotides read TGTGCCAGCACCGCGGGCTCGAGGTTACCCCTCCACTTT. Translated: CASTAGSRLPLHF.

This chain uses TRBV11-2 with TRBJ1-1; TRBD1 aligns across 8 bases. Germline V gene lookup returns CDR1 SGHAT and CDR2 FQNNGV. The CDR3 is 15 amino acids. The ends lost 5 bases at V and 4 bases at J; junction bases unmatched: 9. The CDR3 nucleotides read TGTGCCAGCAGCGAGTTAGGACAGGGTCCCACTGAAGCTTTCTTT. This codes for CASSELGQGPTEAFF.

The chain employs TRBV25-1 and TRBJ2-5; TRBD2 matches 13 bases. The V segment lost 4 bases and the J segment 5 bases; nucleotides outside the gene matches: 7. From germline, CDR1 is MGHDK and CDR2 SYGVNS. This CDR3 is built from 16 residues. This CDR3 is CASSAGLAGAKETQYF. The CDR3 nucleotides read TGTGCCAGCAGTGCTGGACTAGCGGGAGCGAAGGAGACCCAGTACTTC.

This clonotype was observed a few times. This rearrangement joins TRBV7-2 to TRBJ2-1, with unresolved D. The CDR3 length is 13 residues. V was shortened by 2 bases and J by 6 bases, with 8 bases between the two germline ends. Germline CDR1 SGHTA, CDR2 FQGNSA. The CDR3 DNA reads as TGTGCCAGCAGCTTATCTTACGGCAATGAGCAGTTCTTC. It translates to CASSLSYGNEQFF.

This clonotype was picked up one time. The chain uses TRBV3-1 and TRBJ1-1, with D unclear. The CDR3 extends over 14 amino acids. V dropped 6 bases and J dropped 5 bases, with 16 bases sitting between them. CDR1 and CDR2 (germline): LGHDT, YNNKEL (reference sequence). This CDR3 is CASRGMAIGTEAFF. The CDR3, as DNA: TGTGCCAGCAGGGGAATGGCAATCGGAACTGAAGCTTTCTTT.

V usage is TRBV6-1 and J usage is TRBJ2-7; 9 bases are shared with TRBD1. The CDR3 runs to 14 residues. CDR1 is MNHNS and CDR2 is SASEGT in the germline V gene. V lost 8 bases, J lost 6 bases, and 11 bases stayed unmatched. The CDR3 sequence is CASSVRDRALEQYF. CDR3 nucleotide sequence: TGTGCCAGCTCAGTCCGGGACAGGGCCCTCGAGCAGTACTTC.

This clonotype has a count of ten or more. The CDR3 protein is CASSSTPQRSYGYTF. DNA of the CDR3: TGTGCCAGCAGCTCGACCCCCCAGCGATCCTATGGCTACACCTTC. The chain has TRBV7-9 and TRBJ1-2; D remains ambiguous. This CDR3 is built from 15 residues. Trimming took off 4 bases at V and 4 bases at J, with 16 bases between the two ends. Germline V gene sequence: CDR1 SEHNR, CDR2 FQNEAQ (reference sequence).

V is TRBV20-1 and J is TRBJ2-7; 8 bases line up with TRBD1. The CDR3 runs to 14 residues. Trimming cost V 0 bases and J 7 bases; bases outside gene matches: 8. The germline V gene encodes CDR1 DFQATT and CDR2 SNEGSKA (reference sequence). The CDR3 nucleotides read TGCAGTGCTAGAGATCGGGGACAGGAGAAAGAGCAGTACTTC. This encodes CSARDRGQEKEQYF.

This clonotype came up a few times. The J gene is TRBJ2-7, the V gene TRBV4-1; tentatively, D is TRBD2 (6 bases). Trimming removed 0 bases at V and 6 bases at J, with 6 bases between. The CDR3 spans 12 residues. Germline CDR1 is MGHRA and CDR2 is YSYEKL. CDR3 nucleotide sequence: TGCGCCAGCAGCCAAGACGGGGGCGAGCAGTACTTC. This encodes CASSQDGGEQYF.